This T cell receptor (beta chain) was sequenced in a study of spatial heterogeneity in lung cancer. Overall study findings and caveats: TCRs found ubiquitously expanded in tumor appeared in blood more at resection than at follow-up.

With regard to this clonotype: Its target is unknown.

Time point defined: sample taken at primary tumor resection. No cells were sorted before sequencing. The whole RNA sequenced was extracted from tumor, nontumor lung or frozen PBMC. Germline assignment: CDR1 DFQATT and CDR2 SNEGSKA (reference sequence). Deletions cut 3 bases from V and 5 bases from J, with 13 bases between. The CDR3 runs to 13 residues. TCRdb reprocessed the 5' RACE reads via MiXCR and lists one record per CDR3 protein. The sample consists of approximately 40,000 distinct CDR3 sequences, approximately 13% of them appearing once. The TCR comes from a male donor with early-stage non-small cell lung cancer. The rearrangement uses TRBV20-1 and TRBJ2-5; D is uncertain. Sequencing was performed on PBMCs, taken at surgery. Written as DNA, the CDR3 is TGCAGTGCTAGTTCCGGTTCTCGGGAGACCCAGTACTTC. It translates to CSASSGSRETQYF.